This T cell receptor (beta chain) was recovered during a study of technical replicates of blood from several donors. Measured with immunoSEQ multiplex PCR; TCRdb has only the in-frame clones, and not every one. Of some 89,000 clones listed, about 95% were seen once; the top ten hold 0.3% to 0.35%. Germline CDR1 and CDR2: SGHTA and FQGNSA. The CDR3 is 14 residues long. This clone was seen just once. A read error may produce the germline difference seen at one junction end. This chain connects TRBV7-2 to TRBJ2-7, with TRBD2 matching 9 bases. The receptor was derived from a human donor in good health. Source material: T cells isolated from PBMCs. The CDR3 nucleotides read TGTGCCAGCAGCACCGACTGGCGGGAGGGCCTTGTTGAATTC. As protein: CASSTDWREGLVEF.